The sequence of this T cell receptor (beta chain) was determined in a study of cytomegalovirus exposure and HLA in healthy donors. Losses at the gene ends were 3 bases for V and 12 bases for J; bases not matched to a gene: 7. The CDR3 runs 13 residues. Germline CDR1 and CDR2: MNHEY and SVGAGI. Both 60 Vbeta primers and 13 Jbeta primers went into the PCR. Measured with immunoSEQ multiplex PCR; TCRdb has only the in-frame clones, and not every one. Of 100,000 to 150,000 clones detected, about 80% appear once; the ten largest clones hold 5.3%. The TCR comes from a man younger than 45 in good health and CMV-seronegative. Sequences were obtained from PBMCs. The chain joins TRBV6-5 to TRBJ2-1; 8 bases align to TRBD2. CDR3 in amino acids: CASSYNGRDVQFF. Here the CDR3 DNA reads TGTGCCAGCAGTTATAACGGGAGGGATGTGCAGTTCTTC.